One sample yielded the 4 T cell receptor beta chains listed below, sequenced in a study of T cell repertoires in cytomegalovirus infection. Using its own MiXCR run on the reads, TCRdb lists one record per CDR3 protein. The table includes about 310,000 distinct CDR3 sequences, roughly a tenth detected once. Sequenced: PBMCs. These receptors came from a human donor in good health (CMV status not recorded). Some clones in this sample may be carry-over from other donors' samples.

This clonotype was detected ten times or more. Relative to the germline gene, one junction end is altered; a read error may explain this. The J gene is TRBJ1-1, the V gene TRBV7-2; tentative D call: TRBD1 (6 bases). Germline CDR1 and CDR2: SGHTA and FQGNSA. This CDR3 region has 15 residues. This CDR3 reads CASRLGGTANTEAFF. CDR3 nucleotide sequence: TGTGCCAGCAGGTTAGGGGGTACGGCGAACACTGAAGCTTTCTTT.

This clonotype was found many times. The chain joins TRBV28 to TRBJ1-2, with 7 nucleotides matching TRBD1. The ends lost 4 bases at V and 3 bases at J; junction bases unmatched: 5. Germline V gene lookup returns CDR1 MDHEN and CDR2 SYDVKM. The CDR3 contains 14 residues. CDR3 sequence: CASSSTGIDYGYTF. The CDR3 DNA is TGTGCCAGCAGTTCGACAGGGATAGACTATGGCTACACCTTC.

The chain combines TRBV12-3 or TRBV12-4 with TRBJ1-6, with 10 positions matching TRBD1. J lost 7 bases, V lost 7 bases, and 1 base had no gene match. The CDR3 contains 13 residues. In DNA form, the CDR3 reads TGTGCCAGCACGACAGGGGGCAATTCACCCCTCCACTTT. Protein product: CASTTGGNSPLHF.

This clonotype was counted ten times or more. The chain recombines TRBV20-1 with TRBJ1-2; possible D gene TRBD1, 5 bases. The V gene's germline CDR1 is DFQATT and CDR2 SNEGSKA (reference sequence). Trimming stripped 6 bases from V and 4 bases from J, with 15 bases between. The CDR3 spans 13 residues. The CDR3 spells CSAPSGTRYGYTF. DNA of the CDR3: TGCAGTGCCCCCTCGGGGACGCGCTATGGCTACACCTTC.